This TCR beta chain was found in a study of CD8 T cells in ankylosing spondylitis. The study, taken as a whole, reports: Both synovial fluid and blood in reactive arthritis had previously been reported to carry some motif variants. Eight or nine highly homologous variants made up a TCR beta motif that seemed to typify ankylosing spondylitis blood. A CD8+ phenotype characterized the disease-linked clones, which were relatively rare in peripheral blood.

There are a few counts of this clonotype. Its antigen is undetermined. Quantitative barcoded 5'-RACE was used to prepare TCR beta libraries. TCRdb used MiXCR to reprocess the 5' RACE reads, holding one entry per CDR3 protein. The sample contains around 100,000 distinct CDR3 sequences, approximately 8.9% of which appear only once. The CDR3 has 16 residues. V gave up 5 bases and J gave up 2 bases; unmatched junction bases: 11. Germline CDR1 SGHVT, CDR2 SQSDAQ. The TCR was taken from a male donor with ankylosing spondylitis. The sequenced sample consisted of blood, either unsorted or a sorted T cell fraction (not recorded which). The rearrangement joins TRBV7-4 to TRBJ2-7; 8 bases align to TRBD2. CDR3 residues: CASSHRISGDPYEQYF. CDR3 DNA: TGTGCCAGCAGCCACAGAATTAGCGGGGACCCCTACGAGCAGTACTTC. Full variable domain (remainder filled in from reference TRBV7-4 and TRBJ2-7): GAGVSQSPRYKVAKRGRDVALRCDSISGHVTLYWYRQTLGQGSEVLTYSQSDAQRDKSGRPSGRFSAERPERSVSTLKIQRTEQGDSAVYLCASSHRISGDPYEQYFGPGTRLTVT.